The entry below gives a single T cell receptor (beta chain) sequence along with its context. The target antigen is unknown. Cells sorted as Tregs were CD4+, CD25+ and CD127-/low. Per germline, CDR1 LGHNA and CDR2 YNFKEQ. V shed 4 bases and J shed 4 bases, with 20 bases lying between them. The CDR3 extends over 16 amino acids. Findings and caveats of the study: The larger cohort examined one V-J beta rearrangement, not whole repertoires. Tumor Tregs overlapped most with tumor, then blood, naive CD4+ cells. The TCR gene usage of tumor memory CD4+ T cells clustered together with blood and lymph node memory CD4+ cells and with lymph node naive CD4+ cells.

After constant-region reverse-primer amplification, full-length variable regions underwent semi-nested PCR with Nested Universal Primer A. TCRdb recomputed calls from the 5' RACE reads with MiXCR, one row per CDR3 protein. The data show about 57,000 distinct CDR3 sequences, with about 25% seen just once and roughly 2.2% held by the top ten. The specimen sequenced was tumor-infiltrating Tregs sorted from the breast tumor. The rearrangement uses TRBV4-2 and TRBJ2-7; D possibly corresponds to TRBD2 (6 bases). The sequence was obtained from a female donor with breast cancer. The DNA of the CDR3 is TGTGCCAGCAGCCGCCTCTTCCGGGGGAATAAGTACGAGCAGTACTTC. It specifies CASSRLFRGNKYEQYF.